The T cell receptor beta chain under discussion was sequenced for a study of T cell responses to AZD1222 COVID-19 vaccine. Study results and limitations: Breadth and depth of Spike-specific TCRs rose after two AZD1222 doses. Close to half of all spike-specific TCRs reportedly target regions of the variants that are unmutated. Sampling that yielded the repertoires occurred only after the peak T cell response.

Sequencing used immunoSEQ multiplex PCR; TCRdb keeps in-frame clones, though not all of them. The sample holds roughly 120,000 clones, 70% to 90% seen once. Germline V gives CDR1 SGHVS, CDR2 FQNEAQ. CDR3 length: 14 residues. Between the trimmed V and J ends, which lost 5 bases and 0 bases, there was a span of 8 bases. Note on this clone: What it recognizes is unknown.

The clonotype was recovered from an adult in good health. This specimen was peripheral blood, taken on day 0 of MenACWY control vaccination. The chain employs TRBV7-8 and TRBJ1-3, with D uncertain. The CDR3 DNA sequence: TGTGCCAGCAGCCTCGTAAGCTCTGGAAACACCATATATTTT. Translation gives CASSLVSSGNTIYF.